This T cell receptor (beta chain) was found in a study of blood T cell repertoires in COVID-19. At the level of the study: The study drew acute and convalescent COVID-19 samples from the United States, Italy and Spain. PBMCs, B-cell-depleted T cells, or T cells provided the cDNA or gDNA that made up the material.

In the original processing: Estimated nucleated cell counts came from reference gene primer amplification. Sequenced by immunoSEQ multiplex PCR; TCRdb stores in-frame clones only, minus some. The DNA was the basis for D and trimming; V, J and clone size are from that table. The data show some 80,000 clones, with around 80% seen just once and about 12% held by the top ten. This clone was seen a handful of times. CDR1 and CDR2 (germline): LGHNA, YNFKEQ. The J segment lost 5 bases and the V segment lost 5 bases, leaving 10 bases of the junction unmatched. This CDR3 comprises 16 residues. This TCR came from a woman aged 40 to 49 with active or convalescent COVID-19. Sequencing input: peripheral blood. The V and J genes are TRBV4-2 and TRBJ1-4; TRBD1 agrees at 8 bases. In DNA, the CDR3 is TGTGCCAGCAGCTCTGAACCGGGACAGGTCAATGAAAAACTGTTTTTT. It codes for CASSSEPGQVNEKLFF.